The 25 T cell receptor beta chains reported below all come from one sample, sequenced in a study of shared clonotypes between healthy human individuals. CD45RO-negative CD8 cells positively selected for CCR7 made up the naive population, which excluded terminally differentiated effector memory CD45RA+ cells. The protocol was immunoSEQ multiplex PCR, while the TCRdb copy is restricted to in-frame clones and leaves out a portion. The table lists approximately 590,000 clones, about 95% of them singletons. The sample comprised naive CD8+ T cells sorted from blood. These receptors originate from a woman younger than 45 in good health.

The rearrangement uses TRBV5-6 and TRBJ2-1, with unresolved D. This CDR3 comprises 11 residues. Between the trimmed V and J ends, which lost 6 bases and 10 bases, there was a span of 11 bases. CDR1 is SGHDT, CDR2 YYEEEE, per germline. The CDR3 DNA reads as TGTGCCAGCACCCTCGGTGTGGAGCAGTTCTTC. Translating gives CASTLGVEQFF.

The chain has TRBV9 and TRBJ2-2, with 8 bases fitting TRBD2. The V gene's germline CDR1 is SGDLS and CDR2 YYNGEE. The CDR3 is made up of 15 amino acids. J was trimmed by 6 bases and V by 3 bases; bases with no gene match: 7. CDR3 bases: TGTGCCAGCAGCGCGCCTTCGGGAGGGGCCGGGGAGCTGTTTTTT. This encodes CASSAPSGGAGELFF.

V usage is TRBV7-9 and J usage is TRBJ2-5; 10 positions agree with TRBD2. CDR3 length: 17 amino acids. J was trimmed by 2 bases and V by 3 bases; bases with no gene match: 9. Germline CDR1 is SEHNR and CDR2 is FQNEAQ (reference sequence). CDR3 coding DNA: TGTGCCAGCAGCTTTTCGGGGAGCGGGAGGGTACAAGAGACCCAGTACTTC. Translated, it gives CASSFSGSGRVQETQYF.

The gene calls are TRBV6-4 and TRBJ2-1; the match to TRBD2 covers 11 bases. There are 15 residues in the CDR3. Trimming at V came to 6 bases and at J to 7 bases, leaving 8 bases not matched to a gene. Germline V CDR1 and CDR2: MRHNA, SNTAGT. The CDR3 DNA sequence: TGTGCCAGCAGCCTTCTAGCGGGAGGCGTGAATGAGCAGTTCTTC. Its protein is CASSLLAGGVNEQFF.

This clone was counted once. The chain carries TRBV7-9 and TRBJ2-7; D is possibly TRBD2 (5 bases). Trimming removed 4 bases from V and 3 bases from J, with 10 bases in between. Germline CDR1 is SEHNR and CDR2 is FQNEAQ (reference sequence). The CDR3 length is 13 residues. Written as DNA, the CDR3 is TGTGCCAGCAGCTCGTCTGCGGGCTACGAGCAGTACTTC. Translated: CASSSSAGYEQYF.

In regard to this clone: At the DNA level, this CDR3 is encoded by other sequences in the same sample as well. The chain combines TRBV29-1 with TRBJ2-1; perhaps TRBD1 as D (7 bases). Germline loops: CDR1 SQVTM, CDR2 ANQGSEA. Trimming removed 6 bases at V and 6 bases at J, with 15 bases between. The CDR3 sequence is 13 residues long. The CDR3 DNA reads TGCAGCGTCGGGGGACAGTCTGGCAATGAGCAGTTCTTC. Translated, it gives CSVGGQSGNEQFF.

The chain recombines TRBV19 with TRBJ1-2; 9 nucleotides agree with TRBD1. Trimming cost V 6 bases and J 6 bases; bases outside gene matches: 8. Germline-derived CDR1 and CDR2 are LNHDA and SQIVND (reference sequence). The CDR3 is 14 amino acids. The CDR3 coding sequence is TGTGCCAGTAGCGATCCGGGACAGGGCAATGGCTACACCTTC. This encodes CASSDPGQGNGYTF.

V is TRBV9 and J is TRBJ1-1, with D hard to call. Looked up from germline, CDR1 is SGDLS and CDR2 is YYNGEE. This CDR3 has 13 amino acids. V lost 5 bases and J lost 5, with 13 bases in between. CDR3 nucleotides: TGTGCCAGCAGTCTCGGGTCGGGGACTGAAGCTTTCTTT. Protein: CASSLGSGTEAFF.

The chain recombines TRBV19 with TRBJ1-4; D remains unclear. This CDR3 is built from 19 residues. Between the trimmed V and J ends, which lost 7 bases and 0 bases, there was a span of 24 bases. Germline V lookup: CDR1 LNHDA, CDR2 SQIVND (reference sequence). The DNA for the CDR3 is TGTGCCAGTACCCCCATCGAGACGGATAAAAGTACAACTAATGAAAAACTGTTTTTT. This codes for CASTPIETDKSTTNEKLFF.

This clone was detected only once. V and J are TRBV30 and TRBJ2-1; no reliable D call. Per germline, CDR1 GTSNPN and CDR2 SVGIG (reference sequence). V lost 4 bases to trimming and J lost 7 bases, with 8 bases between them. The CDR3 consists of 11 residues. DNA of the CDR3: TGTGCCTGGATGGGGTCGAATGAGCAGTTCTTC. Its translation: CAWMGSNEQFF.

The J gene is TRBJ2-1, the V gene TRBV6-1, with 10 bases matching TRBD2. This CDR3 contains 14 residues. Germline CDR1 MNHNS, CDR2 SASEGT. The V gene end was trimmed by 10 bases and the J gene end by 6 bases; junction bases not matched to a gene: 9. In DNA, the CDR3 is TGTGCCACCGAACTAGCGGGGACTGGCAATGAGCAGTTCTTC. This gives the protein CATELAGTGNEQFF.

This rearrangement joins TRBV29-1 to TRBJ2-1, with D unresolved. V lost 6 bases and J lost 3, with 9 bases in between. The CDR3 sequence is 12 residues long. CDR1 is SQVTM and CDR2 is ANQGSEA in the germline V gene. CDR3 region: CSVMAIYNEQFF. The CDR3 DNA is TGCAGCGTGATGGCGATCTACAATGAGCAGTTCTTC.

V and J are TRBV6-5 and TRBJ1-4; 8 bases match TRBD1. Germline CDR1 is MNHEY and CDR2 is SVGAGI. V dropped 5 bases and J dropped 4; count of bases not matched to a gene: 6. The CDR3 covers 15 residues. Written as DNA, the CDR3 is TGTGCCAGCAGTACCCAGGGGGCGCGTAATGAAAAACTGTTTTTT. This gives the protein CASSTQGARNEKLFF.

The chain uses TRBV4-1 and TRBJ2-1; TRBD2 might be the D (5 bases). V was cut by 8 bases and J by 9 bases, with 17 bases left in between. CDR3 length equals 13 residues. Looked up from germline, CDR1 is MGHRA and CDR2 is YSYEKL. CDR3 sequence: CASVGLDEGEQFF. The CDR3 nucleotides read TGCGCCAGCGTCGGTTTGGATGAGGGTGAGCAGTTCTTC.

The chain couples TRBV5-1 to TRBJ2-1, with TRBD2 identical over 8 bases. This CDR3 contains 13 residues. CDR1 is SGHRS, CDR2 YFSETQ, per germline. V dropped 4 bases and J dropped 8; count of bases not matched to a gene: 5. CDR3: CASSHGTRDEQFF. DNA for the CDR3: TGCGCCAGCAGCCACGGGACTAGAGATGAGCAGTTCTTC.

Worth noting for this clone: The same CDR3 arises from other DNA sequences in this sample as well. This sequence joins TRBV27 and TRBJ1-1; 7 nucleotides agree with TRBD1. With 4 bases clipped from V and 1 base from J, the junction kept 0 bases outside the gene matches. Germline values: CDR1 MNHEY, CDR2 SMNVEV (reference sequence). The CDR3 runs to 13 residues. The CDR3 protein is CASSSGGNTEAFF. The CDR3 nucleotides are TGTGCCAGCAGTTCAGGGGGGAACACTGAAGCTTTCTTT.

Remarks on this clone: This same CDR3 is encoded by further DNA sequences in the sample. The chain joins TRBV28 to TRBJ2-2; no clear D. V dropped 5 bases and J dropped 1 base, with 2 bases sitting between them. This CDR3 is built from 12 residues. Germline CDR1 reads MDHEN; CDR2 reads SYDVKM. The DNA of the CDR3 is TGTGCCAGCAGTCGGAACACCGGGGAGCTGTTTTTT. As protein: CASSRNTGELFF.

The V gene is TRBV28, the J gene TRBJ1-3; D unclear. Germline assignment: CDR1 MDHEN and CDR2 SYDVKM. V lost 6 bases and J 4 bases, leaving 13 bases between the germline ends. The CDR3 covers 14 residues. Here the CDR3 reads CASSLHPTGNTIYF. As DNA, the CDR3 is TGTGCCAGCAGCCTCCACCCAACCGGAAACACCATATATTTT.

This chain connects TRBV19 to TRBJ2-6, with 10 bases aligning to TRBD1. With 11 bases clipped from V and 3 bases from J, the junction kept 10 bases outside the gene matches. Per germline, CDR1 LNHDA and CDR2 SQIVND (reference sequence). There are 16 residues in the CDR3. As DNA, the CDR3 is TGTGCCGGACAGGACAGGGGGAGCGGTGGGGCCAACGTCCTGACTTTC. Encoded protein: CAGQDRGSGGANVLTF.

The V and J genes are TRBV6-6 and TRBJ2-7; no reliable D call. Trimming pared 0 bases from V and 2 bases from J, leaving 11 bases between. This CDR3 is built from 15 residues. CDR1 and CDR2 (germline): MNHNY, SVGAGI (reference sequence). CDR3 residues: CASSYSGQDPYEQYF. The CDR3 DNA reads as TGTGCCAGCAGTTACTCGGGCCAGGACCCCTACGAGCAGTACTTC.

CDR3 sequence reads: CASSSGEGSQHF. The DNA for the CDR3 is TGTGCCAGCAGCTCAGGGGAGGGGTCCCAGCATTTT. V usage is TRBV14 and J usage is TRBJ1-5; D possibly corresponds to TRBD1 (6 bases). Germline CDR1 is SGHDN and CDR2 is FVKESK. This CDR3 is built from 12 residues. The V gene lost 5 bases and the J gene lost 11 bases, with 13 bases spanning the gap.

The chain recombines TRBV28 with TRBJ2-3; 10 bases match TRBD2. There are 15 residues in the CDR3. The germline V gene has CDR1 MDHEN and CDR2 SYDVKM. Trimming took 7 bases from V and 4 from J; bases not matched to a gene: 8. The CDR3 coding sequence is TGTGCCAGCAACTCACAGCGGGAGGGTGCAGATACGCAGTATTTT. It encodes CASNSQREGADTQYF.

A single count supports this clone. The chain couples TRBV4-1 to TRBJ2-2; D is unclear. CDR1 is MGHRA, CDR2 YSYEKL, per germline. The CDR3 loop spans 16 amino acids. V lost 4 bases and J lost 7, with 19 bases in between. The CDR3, as DNA: TGCGCCAGCAGCCCCAACCGGGTCCGTACCCTCGGGGAGCTGTTTTTT. Translated, it gives CASSPNRVRTLGELFF.

The CDR3 region has the DNA TGTGCCAGCAGGAGCTCTTTAGCGGGAATCACAGATACGCAGTATTTT. Encoded protein: CASRSSLAGITDTQYF. The V call is TRBV5-6, the J call TRBJ2-3; TRBD2 aligns across 8 bases. Per the germline V gene, CDR1 is SGHDT and CDR2 is YYEEEE. The CDR3 runs to 16 residues. With 5 bases clipped from V and 2 bases from J, the junction kept 10 bases outside the gene matches.

The chain joins TRBV7-9 to TRBJ2-1; a weak D match, TRBD2 (6 bases). Germline values: CDR1 SEHNR, CDR2 FQNEAQ (reference sequence). V gave up 2 bases and J gave up 13 bases, with 15 bases separating them. The CDR3 is made up of 13 amino acids. CDR3 protein: CASSLNGGYDQFF. For the CDR3, the DNA is TGTGCCAGCAGCTTAAATGGAGGGTACGACCAGTTCTTC.